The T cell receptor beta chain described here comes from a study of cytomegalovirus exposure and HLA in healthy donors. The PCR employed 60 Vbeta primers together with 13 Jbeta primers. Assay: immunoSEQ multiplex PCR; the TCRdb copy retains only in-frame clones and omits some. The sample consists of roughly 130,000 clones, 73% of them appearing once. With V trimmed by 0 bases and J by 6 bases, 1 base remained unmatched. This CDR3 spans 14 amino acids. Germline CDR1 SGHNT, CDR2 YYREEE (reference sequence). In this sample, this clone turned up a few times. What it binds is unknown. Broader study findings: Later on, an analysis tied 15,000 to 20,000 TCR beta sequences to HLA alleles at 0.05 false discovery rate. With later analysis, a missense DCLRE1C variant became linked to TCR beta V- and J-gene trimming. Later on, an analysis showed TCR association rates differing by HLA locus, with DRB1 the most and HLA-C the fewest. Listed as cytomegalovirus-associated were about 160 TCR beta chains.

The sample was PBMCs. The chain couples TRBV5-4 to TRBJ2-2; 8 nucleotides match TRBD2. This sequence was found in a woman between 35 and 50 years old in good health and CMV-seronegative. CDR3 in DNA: TGTGCCAGCAGCTTGGAAGCGGGGGCCGGGGAGCTGTTTTTT. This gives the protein CASSLEAGAGELFF. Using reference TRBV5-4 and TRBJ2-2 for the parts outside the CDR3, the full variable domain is ETGVTQSPTHLIKTRGQQVTLRCSSQSGHNTVSWYQQALGQGPQFIFQYYREEENGRGNFPPRFSGLQFPNYSSELNVNALELDDSALYLCASSLEAGAGELFFGEGSRLTVL.